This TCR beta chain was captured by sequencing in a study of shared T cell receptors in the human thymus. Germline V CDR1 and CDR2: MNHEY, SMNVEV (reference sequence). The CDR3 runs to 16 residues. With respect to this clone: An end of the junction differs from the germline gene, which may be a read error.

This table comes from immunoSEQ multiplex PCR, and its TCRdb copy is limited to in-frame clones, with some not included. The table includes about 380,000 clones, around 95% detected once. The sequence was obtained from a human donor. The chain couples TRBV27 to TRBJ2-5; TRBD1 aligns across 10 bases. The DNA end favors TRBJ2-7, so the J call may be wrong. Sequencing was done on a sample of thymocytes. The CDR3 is CASIGTGTGASDEQYF. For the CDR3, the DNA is TGTGCCAGCATCGGCACCGGGACAGGGGCCTCCGACGAGCAGTACTTC.